This T cell receptor (beta chain) was sequenced in a study of OX40 agonist ivuxolimab in advanced cancers. Study-level background: Patients assigned to dose escalation were diagnosed with hepatocellular carcinoma, melanoma, renal cell or head and neck cancer.

The CDR3 contains 19 residues. Germline trimming cut 6 bases from V and 0 bases from J; bases unmatched to any gene: 13. Germline V gene sequence: CDR1 MDHEN, CDR2 SYDVKM. Profiled with immunoSEQ multiplex PCR; TCRdb holds only in-frame clones, not every one. The sample comprises roughly 65,000 clones, roughly 80% of which are singletons, and roughly a tenth rests with the top ten. Sequencing used CD4+ or CD8+ T cells sorted from blood, obtained in a trial of the OX40 agonist ivuxolimab. This clonotype was sampled from an adult with an advanced solid tumor such as melanoma, head and neck, liver or kidney cancer. The chain couples TRBV28 to TRBJ2-6; 8 positions agree with TRBD1. The CDR3 DNA is TGTGCCAGCAGGGTGACAGGGGTCGACCTCCGCTCTGGGGCCAACGTCCTGACTTTC. Encoded protein: CASRVTGVDLRSGANVLTF.